Listed here are 17 T cell receptor beta chains from one sample, sequenced in a study of T cells after yellow fever vaccination. TCRdb analysed the 5' RACE reads with MiXCR anew, one entry per CDR3 protein. The sample has around 260,000 distinct CDR3 sequences; 5.2% are singletons. The sample here was CD4+ T cells sorted from PBMCs, taken on the day of the yellow fever booster vaccination. Every receptor here comes from a man in his late teens or twenties who received the YFV17D yellow fever vaccine.

The sample holds a few counts of this clonotype. The rearrangement uses TRBV6-5 and TRBJ1-2; D is unresolved. V was trimmed by 6 bases and J by 0 bases, leaving 14 bases between them. The germline CDR1 and CDR2 sequences are MNHEY and SVGAGI. The CDR3 covers 15 residues. CDR3 in DNA: TGTGCCAGCAGGCCGGTTGGGCCGCCTAACTATGGCTACACCTTC. Translating gives CASRPVGPPNYGYTF.

The chain joins TRBV6-5 to TRBJ2-3; maybe TRBD1 (5 bases). The CDR3 is made up of 13 amino acids. Trimming shortened V by 2 bases and J by 4 bases, and 7 bases separated the two germline ends. The germline gives CDR1 MNHEY, CDR2 SVGAGI. CDR3 amino acids: CASSYAGPDTQYF. Written as DNA, the CDR3 is TGTGCCAGCAGTTACGCAGGGCCAGATACGCAGTATTTT.

At least ten counts were recorded for this clonotype. Germline and junction disagree at one end, which may indicate a read error. The chain couples TRBV5-1 to TRBJ2-7; 7 bases align to TRBD2. This CDR3 spans 14 amino acids. CDR1 SGHRS and CDR2 YFSETQ come from the germline V gene. The CDR3 coding sequence is TGTGCCAGCAGTTTGGGCGGGGGCTCCTACGAGCAGTACTTC. Its protein is CASSLGGGSYEQYF.

The genes are TRBV3-1 and TRBJ2-7, with D uncertain. The CDR3 is 12 residues long. Germline CDR1 reads LGHDT; CDR2 reads YNNKEL (reference sequence). V gave up 2 bases and J gave up 0 bases, with 2 bases separating them. CDR3 DNA: TGTGCCAGCAGCCAAACCTCCTACGAGCAGTACTTC. It yields the protein CASSQTSYEQYF.

This chain uses TRBV6-5 with TRBJ1-1; D unresolved. With 0 bases removed from V and 0 bases from J, the gap between germline ends came to 8 bases. CDR3 size: 15 residues. The germline V gene has CDR1 MNHEY and CDR2 SVGAGI. CDR3 DNA: TGTGCCAGCAGTTACTCGATTGGTGTGAACACTGAAGCTTTCTTT. It translates to CASSYSIGVNTEAFF.

This clonotype occurred many times. This rearrangement joins TRBV5-1 to TRBJ1-1, with D unclear. V lost 5 bases to trimming and J lost 3 bases, with 11 bases between them. CDR3 length equals 13 residues. Looked up from germline, CDR1 is SGHRS and CDR2 is YFSETQ. The CDR3 loop is CASRKLPDTEAFF. CDR3 nucleotides: TGCGCCAGCAGAAAGCTCCCGGACACTGAAGCTTTCTTT.

This chain links TRBV18 with TRBJ1-6; 7 positions agree with TRBD1. The CDR3 consists of 14 residues. The germline CDR1 and CDR2 sequences are KGHSH and LQKENI. Germline trimming cut 5 bases from V and 8 bases from J; bases unmatched to any gene: 6. The CDR3: CASSYVTGDSPLHF. DNA of the CDR3: TGTGCCAGCTCATACGTAACAGGGGATTCACCCCTCCACTTT.

The table lists this clonotype with a few counts. The V gene is TRBV11-2, the J gene TRBJ1-2; 9 nucleotides line up with TRBD1. Germline assignment: CDR1 SGHAT and CDR2 FQNNGV. This CDR3 is 14 amino acids long. The V segment lost 1 base and the J segment 8 bases; nucleotides outside the gene matches: 5. CDR3 residues: CASSLGDRVEGYTF. In DNA, the CDR3 is TGTGCCAGCAGCTTAGGGGACAGGGTAGAAGGCTACACCTTC.

The chain joins TRBV19 to TRBJ1-5; no firm D call. This CDR3 has 13 residues. V dropped 3 bases and J dropped 4 bases, with 7 bases sitting between them. Germline V CDR1 and CDR2: LNHDA, SQIVND (reference sequence). The CDR3 loop reads CASSITVNQPQHF. The CDR3 DNA is TGTGCCAGTAGTATCACGGTGAATCAGCCCCAGCATTTT.

The rearrangement uses TRBV29-1 and TRBJ1-1, with 8 bases identical to TRBD1. The CDR3 totals 13 residues. V dropped 5 bases and J dropped 10; count of bases not matched to a gene: 12. CDR1 and CDR2 (germline): SQVTM, ANQGSEA. The CDR3 bases are TGCAGCGTTCAGACAGGGGCGGACGGGGGAGCTTTCTTT. As protein: CSVQTGADGGAFF.

This clonotype was seen just once. The V call is TRBV6-5, the J call TRBJ2-4, with 8 bases aligning to TRBD2. The CDR3 is 14 residues long. J was trimmed by 6 bases and V by 5 bases; bases with no gene match: 6. Germline V gene lookup returns CDR1 MNHEY and CDR2 SVGAGI. CDR3 amino acids: CASSPGGLLNIQYF. CDR3 DNA: TGTGCCAGCAGTCCGGGGGGGCTCCTAAACATTCAGTACTTC.

This chain uses TRBV28 with TRBJ1-1; 7 bases map to TRBD1. CDR3 size: 16 residues. Per the germline V gene, CDR1 is MDHEN and CDR2 is SYDVKM. Trimming took 6 bases from V and 5 from J; bases not matched to a gene: 15. In nucleotides, the CDR3 is TGTGCCAGCAGCCCCCGACAGGGTAGGGTACGAACTGAAGCTTTCTTT. It encodes CASSPRQGRVRTEAFF.

This clonotype was seen ten or more times. The chain links TRBV7-9 to TRBJ1-1, with D tentatively TRBD1 (5 bases). CDR1 SEHNR and CDR2 FQNEAQ come from the germline V gene (reference sequence). The CDR3 length is 15 residues. V was pared by 4 bases and J by 0 bases, with 12 bases between. CDR3 residues: CASSYPGHLNTEAFF. The CDR3 region has the DNA TGTGCCAGCAGCTACCCAGGACACCTGAACACTGAAGCTTTCTTT.

At least ten counts were recorded for this clonotype. This chain uses TRBV7-9 with TRBJ2-3, with D maybe TRBD1 (6 bases). V shed 5 bases and J shed 8 bases, with 8 bases lying between them. Germline loops: CDR1 SEHNR, CDR2 FQNEAQ (reference sequence). This CDR3 has 11 residues. CDR3 DNA sequence: TGTGCCAGCAGCAAACAGGGTACGCAGTATTTT. Amino acid sequence: CASSKQGTQYF.

The table lists this clonotype with many counts. The chain uses TRBV7-2 and TRBJ2-3, with D possibly TRBD1 on 6 matching bases. The V end was cut by 5 bases, the J end by 0 bases, with 9 bases between. The length of the CDR3 is 14 residues. CDR1 is SGHTA, CDR2 FQGNSA, per germline. The DNA for the CDR3 is TGTGCCAGCAGCCGACAGGCTAGCACAGATACGCAGTATTTT. Amino acids: CASSRQASTDTQYF.

This clonotype was recorded a few times. The chain joins TRBV12-3 or TRBV12-4 to TRBJ1-1; D remains unclear. The CDR3 is made up of 12 amino acids. V dropped 6 bases and J dropped 7 bases, with 12 bases sitting between them. The DNA of the CDR3 is TGTGCCAGCAGCGCCAGGACGTTTGAAGCTTTCTTT. Translating gives CASSARTFEAFF.

This clonotype has only a few counts. V usage is TRBV25-1 and J usage is TRBJ2-4; 12 nucleotides line up with TRBD2. The CDR3 consists of 15 residues. Germline assignment: CDR1 MGHDK and CDR2 SYGVNS. V shed 3 bases, J shed 7 bases, and the junction held 4 bases outside the gene matches. The CDR3 loop is CASSDLAGGPNIQYF. The DNA of the CDR3 is TGTGCCAGCAGTGACCTAGCGGGGGGGCCCAACATTCAGTACTTC.